One sample yielded the 3 T cell receptor beta chains listed below, sequenced in a study of T-cell memory formation after mild COVID-19. TCRdb called the 5' RACE reads again in MiXCR, with one record for every CDR3 protein. The table has approximately 480,000 distinct CDR3 sequences, roughly 18% seen once. The sample was PBMCs or a T cell subset sorted from them (not recorded which). Receptors were obtained from an adult woman who had mild COVID-19 (a few samples of this study predate the infection). Cell type and time point are not known.

This rearrangement joins TRBV3-1 to TRBJ2-2, with D possibly matching TRBD2 (6 bases). The V and J ends lost 7 bases and 0 bases respectively, with 12 bases between them. The CDR3 has 15 residues. Germline-derived CDR1 and CDR2 are LGHDT and YNNKEL (reference sequence). CDR3 region: CASKRGEANTGELFF. In DNA form, the CDR3 reads TGTGCCAGCAAGCGCGGGGAGGCGAACACCGGGGAGCTGTTTTTT.

This chain connects TRBV3-1 to TRBJ1-2; no definite D call. Trimming stripped 2 bases from V and 8 bases from J, with 15 bases between. CDR1 LGHDT and CDR2 YNNKEL come from the germline V gene (reference sequence). The CDR3 has 14 residues. The CDR3 nucleotides read TGTGCCAGCAGCCAAAGGCGGGGATTAAACGGCTACACCTTC. Amino acids: CASSQRRGLNGYTF.

This clonotype was picked up many times. The chain is built from TRBV6-5 and TRBJ2-7, with D uncertain. V lost 2 bases to trimming and J lost 3 bases, with 17 bases between them. The CDR3 spans 16 residues. Germline V gene data show CDR1 as MNHEY and CDR2 as SVGAGI. The CDR3, as DNA: TGTGCCAGCAGTTACGGTGTATTGGATGCGAACTACGAGCAGTACTTC. Protein product: CASSYGVLDANYEQYF.